The rows below give T cell receptor beta chains drawn from one sample of a study of cytomegalovirus exposure and HLA in healthy donors. Profiled with immunoSEQ multiplex PCR; TCRdb holds only in-frame clones, not every one. This table holds over 110,000 clones, under 90% found once. The specimen was PBMCs. The source of these receptors is a male donor in good health and CMV-seronegative. The CDR3 runs from the conserved cysteine through the conserved F or W. The D gene is left open where the match is weak. The size field is filled for only some rows; it gives once, few, many or a size class.

TRBJ2-2 NA TRBV7-2 15 once CASSLVQGNTGELFF TGTGCCAGCAGCTTAGTCCAGGGAAACACCGGGGAGCTGTTTTTT
TRBJ2-3 NA TRBV19 13 NA CASSPDYQNTQYF TGTGCCAGTAGTCCCGACTATCAAAATACGCAGTATTTT
TRBJ2-7 TRBD1 TRBV6-5 14 NA CASRPRDRFYEQHF TGTGCCAGCAGACCAAGGGACAGATTCTACGAGCAGCACTTC
TRBJ2-7 NA TRBV7-9 13 NA CASSLVVSNEQYF TGTGCCAGCAGCTTAGTGGTGAGCAACGAGCAGTACTTC
TRBJ2-4 TRBD2 TRBV28 15 NA CASSLGGTSENIQYF TGTGCCAGCAGTTTAGGGGGGACTAGCGAAAACATTCAGTACTTC
TRBJ2-5 NA TRBV11-3 13 few CASSSSSQETQYF TGTGCCAGCAGCTCAAGCTCCCAAGAGACCCAGTACTTC
TRBJ2-3 NA TRBV6-5 15 NA CASSYSIGQADTQYF TGTGCCAGCAGTTACTCGATTGGGCAGGCAGATACGCAGTATTTT
TRBJ2-3 TRBD2 TRBV19 15 once CASSIPRTGGSTQYF TGTGCCAGTAGTATCCCCAGGACGGGAGGGAGCACGCAGTATTTT
TRBJ2-1 NA TRBV4-2 13 NA CASSQDRRAEQFF TGTGCCAGCAGCCAAGATCGTAGAGCTGAGCAGTTCTTC
TRBJ1-1 NA TRBV27 12 NA CASSGEGTEAFF TGTGCCAGCAGTGGGGAGGGTACTGAAGCTTTCTTT
TRBJ2-7 TRBD1 TRBV5-6 15 NA CASSPRTGATYEQYF TGTGCCAGCAGCCCCAGGACAGGGGCGACTTACGAGCAGTACTTC
TRBJ1-4 TRBD1 TRBV7-9 13 once CASSFDRDEKLFF TGTGCCAGCAGCTTCGACAGGGACGAAAAACTGTTTTTT
TRBJ2-2 TRBD2 TRBV4-3 17 NA CASSQGPSGRNTGELFF TGCGCCAGCAGCCAAGGACCCAGCGGGAGGAACACCGGGGAGCTGTTTTTT
TRBJ2-5 TRBD1 TRBV6-1 15 few CASSEGDRGGETQYF TGTGCCAGCAGTGAAGGGGACAGGGGAGGGGAGACCCAGTACTTC
TRBJ2-6 NA TRBV6-4 14 NA CASGYEAGANVLTF TGTGCCAGCGGGTATGAGGCTGGGGCCAACGTCCTGACTTTC
TRBJ2-5 TRBD2 TRBV4-3 17 NA CASSQDLGLAGPETQYF TGCGCCAGCAGCCAAGATCTCGGACTAGCGGGACCGGAGACCCAGTACTTC
TRBJ1-1 NA TRBV5-1 16 once CASTGYGLTDNTEAFF TGCGCCAGCACGGGCTACGGATTGACAGATAACACTGAAGCTTTCTTT
TRBJ2-7 NA TRBV4-1 14 NA CASSLPGSTYEQYF TGCGCCAGCAGCCTACCGGGTTCAACCTACGAGCAGTACTTC
TRBJ2-7 TRBD1 TRBV27 15 NA CASCERDRGFYEQYF TGTGCCAGCTGTGAGAGGGACAGGGGTTTCTACGAGCAGTACTTC
TRBJ2-1 TRBD2 TRBV7-9 16 once CASSPASGRTYNEQFF TGTGCCAGCAGCCCGGCTAGCGGGAGGACCTACAATGAGCAGTTCTTC
TRBJ1-2 TRBD1 TRBV11-2 14 NA CASSFRTGAQGYTF TGTGCCAGCAGCTTCCGAACAGGGGCTCAAGGCTACACCTTC
TRBJ2-7 TRBD1 TRBV4-3 16 NA CASSQRGQGRFYEQYF TGCGCCAGCAGCCAGAGGGGACAGGGGCGATTCTACGAGCAGTACTTC
TRBJ2-2 TRBD2 TRBV6-4 16 many CASSKSGTTEAGELFF TGTGCCAGCAGTAAATCCGGGACTACAGAAGCCGGGGAGCTGTTTTTT
TRBJ1-2 TRBD1 TRBV2 14 NA CASTFDRGFYGYTF TGTGCCAGCACATTTGACAGGGGGTTCTATGGCTACACCTTC
TRBJ2-6 NA TRBV5-1 16 NA CASSIGLDSGANVLTF TGCGCCAGCAGCATCGGACTGGACTCTGGGGCCAACGTCCTGACTTTC
TRBJ2-1 NA TRBV25-1 14 NA CASNGQSSYNEQFF TGTGCCAGCAATGGGCAGAGCTCCTACAATGAGCAGTTCTTC
TRBJ1-3 TRBD1 TRBV5-6 14 NA CASSLESGGITIYF TGTGCCAGCAGCTTGGAATCAGGGGGGATCACCATATATTTT
TRBJ2-5 NA TRBV11-1 15 NA CASRPPPGPGETQYF TGTGCCAGCAGACCGCCTCCGGGCCCGGGGGAGACCCAGTACTTC
TRBJ2-3 NA TRBV27 13 NA CASSLFSSDTQYF TGTGCCAGCAGTTTATTCTCGTCAGATACGCAGTATTTT
TRBJ2-7 TRBD1 TRBV6-5 16 NA CASSYSSPGQGYEQYF TGTGCCAGCAGTTACTCGTCTCCGGGACAGGGATACGAGCAGTACTTC
TRBJ2-7 NA TRBV5-6 12 NA CASSHLLRVQYF TGTGCCAGCAGCCACCTCCTACGAGTGCAGTACTTC
TRBJ2-1 NA TRBV5-4 14 NA CASSLGGDRNEQFF TGTGCCAGCAGCTTGGGGGGGGACCGTAATGAGCAGTTCTTC
TRBJ2-5 TRBD2 TRBV6-1 16 NA CASSKGLAGAGETQYF TGTGCCAGCAGTAAAGGACTAGCGGGAGCTGGGGAGACCCAGTACTTC
TRBJ2-7 NA TRBV6-5 14 NA CASRISRATYEQYF TGTGCCAGCCGAATTTCGAGGGCAACCTACGAGCAGTACTTC
TRBJ1-2 TRBD1 TRBV29-1 12 NA CSVPGQGEGYTF TGCAGCGTCCCCGGACAGGGCGAGGGCTACACCTTC
TRBJ1-4 NA TRBV7-3 15 few CASSLTAGDNEKLFF TGTGCCAGCAGCTTAACCGCCGGGGATAATGAAAAACTGTTTTTT
TRBJ1-5 TRBD1 TRBV9 16 NA CASSGSDREGNQPQHF TGTGCCAGCAGCGGGTCGGACAGGGAAGGCAATCAGCCCCAGCATTTT
TRBJ2-7 TRBD2 TRBV19 15 NA CASSYVAGGGYEQYF TGTGCCAGTAGTTACGTAGCGGGAGGCGGGTACGAGCAGTACTTC
TRBJ2-3 TRBD2 TRBV10-3 16 NA CAISDKAGGRTDTQYF TGTGCCATCAGTGATAAGGCGGGGGGGAGGACAGATACGCAGTATTTT
TRBJ2-7 TRBD2 TRBV9 15 few CASSVGASGRDEQYF TGTGCCAGCAGCGTAGGGGCTAGCGGGAGAGACGAGCAGTACTTC
TRBJ1-1 NA TRBV9 15 once CASSVALHTNTEAFF TGTGCCAGCAGCGTAGCGTTACATACGAACACTGAAGCTTTCTTT
TRBJ2-3 NA TRBV7-9 15 NA CASSLRRGWTDTQYF TGTGCCAGCAGCTTAAGGCGGGGATGGACAGATACGCAGTATTTT
TRBJ2-6 NA TRBV10-3 17 once CAISETGEGSGANVLTF TGTGCCATCAGTGAGACGGGAGAGGGGTCTGGGGCCAACGTCCTGACTTTC
TRBJ2-5 TRBD2 TRBV30 14 NA CAWSRGGDRETQYF TGTGCCTGGAGCCGGGGGGGGGATCGAGAGACCCAGTACTTC
TRBJ2-4 NA TRBV15 14 few CATHSGYSKNIQYF TGTGCCACTCACAGCGGGTACTCCAAAAACATTCAGTACTTC
TRBJ2-3 TRBD1 TRBV5-8 17 NA CASSHRDRGRGTDTQYF TGTGCCAGCAGCCACCGGGACAGGGGGCGCGGGACAGATACGCAGTATTTT
TRBJ2-6 NA TRBV28 13 NA CASGPSGANVLTF TGTGCCAGCGGCCCTTCTGGGGCCAACGTCCTGACTTTC
TRBJ2-7 TRBD2 TRBV7-2 15 NA CASSPGLAGGYEQYF TGTGCCAGCAGCCCAGGACTAGCGGGAGGCTACGAGCAGTACTTC